These 10 T cell receptor beta chains originate from one sample sequenced in a study of blood T cell repertoires in COVID-19. TCRdb's copy holds only in-frame clones and misses some; the assay was immunoSEQ multiplex PCR. The sample lists about 140,000 clones, 76% occurring once. The sample was peripheral blood. These receptor sequences come from an elderly woman with active or convalescent COVID-19.

Comment on this clone: Within the sample, other DNA sequences also encode this same CDR3. The chain links TRBV5-1 to TRBJ2-1, with unresolved D. Germline V gene sequence: CDR1 SGHRS, CDR2 YFSETQ. This CDR3 is 15 amino acids long. V gave up 0 bases and J gave up 0 bases, with 7 bases separating them. The CDR3 reads CASSLVLSSYNEQFF. The CDR3 coding sequence is TGCGCCAGCAGCTTGGTGCTGAGCTCCTACAATGAGCAGTTCTTC. Based on the CDR3 plus reference TRBV5-1 and TRBJ2-1, the full variable domain is KAGVTQTPRYLIKTRGQQVTLSCSPISGHRSVSWYQQTPGQGLQFLFEYFSETQRNKGNFPGRFSGRQFSNSRSEMNVSTLELGDSALYLCASSLVLSSYNEQFFGPGTRLTVL.

This chain connects TRBV11-2 to TRBJ2-7; no clear D. CDR1 SGHAT and CDR2 FQNNGV come from the germline V gene. The CDR3 consists of 13 residues. Trimming pared 5 bases from V and 2 bases from J, leaving 10 bases between. The CDR3 coding sequence is TGTGCCAGCAGCATTAGCAAACCCTACGAGCAGTACTTC. This sequence encodes CASSISKPYEQYF.

V is TRBV6-5 and J is TRBJ1-6; D uncertain. The germline V gene has CDR1 MNHEY and CDR2 SVGAGI. The CDR3 is 15 residues long. V lost 7 bases and J lost 7, with 17 bases in between. CDR3 sequence reads: CASTPTIGRNSPLHF. CDR3 nucleotides: TGTGCCAGCACCCCCACGATAGGGAGGAATTCACCCCTCCACTTT.

The V gene is TRBV30, the J gene TRBJ1-1; 8 bases fit TRBD1. The CDR3 totals 16 residues. V lost 1 base and J lost 1; bases outside the gene matches: 8. Looked up from germline, CDR1 is GTSNPN and CDR2 is SVGIG (reference sequence). The CDR3 region has the DNA TGTGCCTGGAGTGAGTCCCTAGACAGGGGGAACACTGAAGCTTTCTTT. Encoded protein: CAWSESLDRGNTEAFF.

The chain couples TRBV6-5 to TRBJ1-1, with 7 bases matching TRBD1. This CDR3 is 13 amino acids long. Trimming removed 5 bases from V and 6 bases from J; junction bases left unmatched: 6. From germline, CDR1 is MNHEY and CDR2 SVGAGI. In nucleotides, the CDR3 is TGTGCCAGCAGTCCAGGGGGAAGACCTGAAGCTTTCTTT. Translated, it gives CASSPGGRPEAFF.

V usage is TRBV2 and J usage is TRBJ2-7; 9 positions match TRBD2. The V gene's germline CDR1 is SNHLY and CDR2 FYNNEI. The CDR3 is made up of 14 amino acids. V was pared by 7 bases and J by 5 bases, with 9 bases of the junction left unmatched. CDR3 residues: CASMMGLAFNEQYF. The CDR3 nucleotides read TGTGCCAGCATGATGGGACTAGCTTTCAACGAGCAGTACTTC.

The CDR3 DNA follows: TGTGCCAGCAGTGAGAGACCGGGAGACGAAGCTTTCTTT. Translation: CASSERPGDEAFF. This rearrangement joins TRBV6-1 to TRBJ1-1; D remains unclear. CDR1 and CDR2 from the germline V gene are MNHNS and SASEGT. The CDR3 is 13 residues long. The V end was cut by 3 bases, the J end by 8 bases, with 13 bases between.

This clone has a handful of counts. The gene calls are TRBV18 and TRBJ1-5; 7 bases are shared with TRBD1. Germline V CDR1 and CDR2: KGHSH, LQKENI. The length of the CDR3 is 15 residues. Unmatched junction bases numbered 15, after V lost 8 bases and J lost 8 bases. The CDR3 here is CASQQYQGVSEPQHF. CDR3 DNA sequence: TGTGCCAGCCAACAATATCAGGGGGTGAGCGAGCCCCAGCATTTT.

This clone occurred once. The chain combines TRBV6-5 with TRBJ2-7; D unresolved. V was pared by 6 bases and J by 3 bases, with 15 bases between. Germline V gene data show CDR1 as MNHEY and CDR2 as SVGAGI. This CDR3 has 14 residues. The DNA for the CDR3 is TGTGCCAGCAGGCGTCAGAGGTTTTACTACGAGCAGTACTTC. Translating it yields CASRRQRFYYEQYF.

This clone was observed once. The V call is TRBV6-5, the J call TRBJ1-3; TRBD1 matches 8 bases. The germline CDR1 and CDR2 sequences are MNHEY and SVGAGI. The CDR3 runs to 13 residues. After removal of 10 bases from V and 4 bases from J, the junction contained 6 bases not matched to a gene. The CDR3 nucleotides are TGTGCCACCCGACAGGGGATGGGAAACACCATATATTTT. Translation gives CATRQGMGNTIYF.